This TCR beta chain was recorded in a study of OX40 agonist ivuxolimab in advanced cancers. Study-level findings and limits: Circulating CD4+ and CD8+ T cells showed clonal expansion by week 6 at 0.1 to 3.0 mg/kg.

The assay was immunoSEQ multiplex PCR, and TCRdb's table has in-frame clones only and misses some. Of about 59,000 clones listed, 75% to 85% were seen once; the top ten hold 0.6% to 0.8%. Germline V gives CDR1 SGHDT, CDR2 YYEEEE. This CDR3 comprises 16 residues. The V end lost 2 bases, the J end lost 7 bases, and 18 bases lay between the germline ends. This clone was detected once. What it recognizes is unknown. The chain uses TRBV5-6 and TRBJ2-2; possibly TRBD1 for D (5 bases). Material: CD4+ or CD8+ T cells sorted from blood, obtained in a trial of the OX40 agonist ivuxolimab. The receptor was derived from an adult with an advanced solid tumor such as melanoma, head and neck, liver or kidney cancer. The CDR3 here is CASSFPRALIGGELFF. The CDR3 DNA is TGTGCCAGCAGCTTTCCCAGGGCTTTAATCGGCGGGGAGCTGTTTTTT.